The clone carrying this TCR beta chain has more than one count but fewer than ten. Antigen specificity is unknown. Using immunoSEQ multiplex PCR, the repertoire was profiled, and TCRdb retains in-frame clones only, with some absent. The sample has about 360,000 clones, about nine tenths seen once. CDR1 and CDR2 from the germline V gene are SEHNR and FQNEAQ (reference sequence). The V segment lost 0 bases and the J segment 6 bases; nucleotides outside the gene matches: 5. The CDR3 runs 16 residues. This entry is derived from a study of cytomegalovirus exposure and HLA in healthy donors. Study results and caveats: According to the study, 180 or so TCR beta chains were cytomegalovirus-associated. Reported performance of the classifier showed diagnosis of cytomegalovirus status with high specificity and sensitivity. The majority of TCR sequences were rare, yet some public TCRs appeared in many donors.

The donors were in the approximately 120-subject validation cohort; that cohort was separate from the roughly 730-subject first cohort. The TCR originated in a woman aged 18-29 years in good health and CMV-seronegative. This chain uses TRBV7-9 with TRBJ1-6; 7 nucleotides agree with TRBD1. The sequenced sample consisted of PBMCs. CDR3 coding DNA: TGTGCCAGCAGCTTAGCACATGGGACAGCTAATTCACCCCTCCACTTT. Its translation: CASSLAHGTANSPLHF.